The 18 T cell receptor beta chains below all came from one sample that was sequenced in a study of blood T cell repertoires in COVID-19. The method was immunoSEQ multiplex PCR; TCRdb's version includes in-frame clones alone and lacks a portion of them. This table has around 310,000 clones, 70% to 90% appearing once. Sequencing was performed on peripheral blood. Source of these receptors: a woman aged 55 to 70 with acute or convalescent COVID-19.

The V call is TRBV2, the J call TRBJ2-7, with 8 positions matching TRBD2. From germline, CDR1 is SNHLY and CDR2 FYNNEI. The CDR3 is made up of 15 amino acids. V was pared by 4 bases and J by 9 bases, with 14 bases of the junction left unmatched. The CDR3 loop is CASSVGTGGPLAQYF. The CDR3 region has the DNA TGTGCCAGCAGTGTCGGAACGGGAGGGCCATTAGCGCAGTACTTC. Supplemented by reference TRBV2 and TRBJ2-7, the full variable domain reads EPEVTQTPSHQVTQMGQEVILRCVPISNHLYFYWYRQILGQKVEFLVSFYNNEISEKSEIFDDQFSVERPDGSNFTLKIRSTKLEDSAMYFCASSVGTGGPLAQYFGPGTRLTVT.

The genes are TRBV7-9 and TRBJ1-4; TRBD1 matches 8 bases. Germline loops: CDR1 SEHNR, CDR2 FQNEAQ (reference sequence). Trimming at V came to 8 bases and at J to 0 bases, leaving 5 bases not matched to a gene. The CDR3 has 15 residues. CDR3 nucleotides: TGTGCCAGCTCCCCGACAGGGGCAACTAATGAAAAACTGTTTTTT. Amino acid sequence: CASSPTGATNEKLFF. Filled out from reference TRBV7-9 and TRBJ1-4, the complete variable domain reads DTGVSQNPRHKITKRGQNVTFRCDPISEHNRLYWYRQTLGQGPEFLTYFQNEAQLEKSRLLSDRFSAERPKGSFSTLEIQRTEQGDSAMYLCASSPTGATNEKLFFGSGTQLSVL.

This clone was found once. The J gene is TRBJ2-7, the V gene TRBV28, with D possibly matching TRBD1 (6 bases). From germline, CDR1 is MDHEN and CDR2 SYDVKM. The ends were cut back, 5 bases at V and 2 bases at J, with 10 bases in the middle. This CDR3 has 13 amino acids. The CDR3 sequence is CASSTGQPYEQYF. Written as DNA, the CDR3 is TGTGCCAGCAGTACAGGACAGCCCTACGAGCAGTACTTC.

The DNA of the CDR3 is TGTGCCAGCAGCTTATCGGGACAGGCCGATTCCTACGAGCAGTACTTC. As protein: CASSLSGQADSYEQYF. The chain links TRBV11-2 to TRBJ2-7, with TRBD1 matching 8 bases. Looked up from germline, CDR1 is SGHAT and CDR2 is FQNNGV. The CDR3 length is 16 residues. J lost 1 base, V lost 2 bases, and 7 bases had no gene match. Variable domain in full (rest from reference TRBV11-2 and TRBJ2-7): EAGVAQSPRYKIIEKRQSVAFWCNPISGHATLYWYQQILGQGPKLLIQFQNNGVVDDSQLPKDRFSAERLKGVDSTLKIQPAKLEDSAVYLCASSLSGQADSYEQYFGPGTRLTVT.

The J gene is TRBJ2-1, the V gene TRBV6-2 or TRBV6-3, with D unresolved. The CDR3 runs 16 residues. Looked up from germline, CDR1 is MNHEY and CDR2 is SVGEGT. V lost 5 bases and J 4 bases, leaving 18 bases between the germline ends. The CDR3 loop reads CASSGTLVVAYNEQFF. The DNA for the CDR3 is TGTGCCAGCAGTGGTACTCTAGTAGTTGCTTACAATGAGCAGTTCTTC.

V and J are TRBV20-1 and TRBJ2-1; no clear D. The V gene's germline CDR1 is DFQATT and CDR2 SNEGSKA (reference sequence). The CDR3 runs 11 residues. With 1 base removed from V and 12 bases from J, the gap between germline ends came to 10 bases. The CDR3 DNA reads TGCAGTGCTAGAGGCTTGAACGGGCAGTTCTTC. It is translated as CSARGLNGQFF.

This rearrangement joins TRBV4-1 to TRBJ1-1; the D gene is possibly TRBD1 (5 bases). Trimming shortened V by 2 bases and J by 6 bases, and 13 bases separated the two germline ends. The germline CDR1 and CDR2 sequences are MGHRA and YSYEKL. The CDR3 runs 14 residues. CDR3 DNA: TGCGCCAGCAGCCAAAAACGGGGGGGGTCTGAAGCTTTCTTT. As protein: CASSQKRGGSEAFF.

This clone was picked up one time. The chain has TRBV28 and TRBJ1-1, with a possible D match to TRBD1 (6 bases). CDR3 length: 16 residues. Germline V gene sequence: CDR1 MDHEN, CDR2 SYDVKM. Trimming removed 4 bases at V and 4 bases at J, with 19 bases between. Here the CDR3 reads CASSSTRQDRGTEAFF. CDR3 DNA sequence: TGTGCCAGCAGTTCTACCCGACAGGACCGGGGCACTGAAGCTTTCTTT.

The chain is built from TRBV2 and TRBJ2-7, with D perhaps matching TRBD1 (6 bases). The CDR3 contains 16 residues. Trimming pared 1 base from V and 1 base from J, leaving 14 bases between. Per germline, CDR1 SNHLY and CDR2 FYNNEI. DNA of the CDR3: TGTGCCAGCAGTGAAGGGGGGTGGACAGAGTCCTACGAGCAGTACTTC. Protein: CASSEGGWTESYEQYF.

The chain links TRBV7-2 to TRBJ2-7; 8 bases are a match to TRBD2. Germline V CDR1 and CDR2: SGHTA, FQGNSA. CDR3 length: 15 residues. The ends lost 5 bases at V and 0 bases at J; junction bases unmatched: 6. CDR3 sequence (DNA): TGTGCCAGCAGCCCAGGACTAGCCAGCTCCTACGAGCAGTACTTC. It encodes CASSPGLASSYEQYF.

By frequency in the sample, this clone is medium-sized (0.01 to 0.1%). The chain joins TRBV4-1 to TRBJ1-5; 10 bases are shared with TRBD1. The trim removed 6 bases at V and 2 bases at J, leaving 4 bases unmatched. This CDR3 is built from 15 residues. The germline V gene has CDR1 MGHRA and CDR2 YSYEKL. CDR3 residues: CASRRDRGGNQPQHF. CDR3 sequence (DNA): TGCGCCAGCAGGCGGGACAGGGGCGGCAATCAGCCCCAGCATTTT.

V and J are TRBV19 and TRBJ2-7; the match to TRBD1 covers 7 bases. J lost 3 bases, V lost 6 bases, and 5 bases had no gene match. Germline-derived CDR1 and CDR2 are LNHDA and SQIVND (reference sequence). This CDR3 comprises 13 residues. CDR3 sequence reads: CASSAGTDYEQYF. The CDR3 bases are TGTGCCAGTAGCGCCGGGACAGACTACGAGCAGTACTTC.

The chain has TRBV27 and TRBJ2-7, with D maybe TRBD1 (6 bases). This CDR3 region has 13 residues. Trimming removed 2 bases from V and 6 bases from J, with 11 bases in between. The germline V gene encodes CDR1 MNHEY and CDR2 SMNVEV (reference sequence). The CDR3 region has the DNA TGTGCCAGCAGTTTAGAGACAGGTAGCGAGCAGTACTTC. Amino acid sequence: CASSLETGSEQYF.

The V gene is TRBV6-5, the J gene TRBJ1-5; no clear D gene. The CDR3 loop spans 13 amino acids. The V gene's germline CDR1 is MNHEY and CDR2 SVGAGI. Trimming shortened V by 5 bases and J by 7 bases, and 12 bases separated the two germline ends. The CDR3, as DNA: TGTGCCAGCAGTCCTAGGAGATTACAGCCCCAGCATTTT. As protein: CASSPRRLQPQHF.

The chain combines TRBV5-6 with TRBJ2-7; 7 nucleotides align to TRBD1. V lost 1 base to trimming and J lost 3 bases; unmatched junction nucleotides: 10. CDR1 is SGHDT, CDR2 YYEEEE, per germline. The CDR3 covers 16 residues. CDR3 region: CASSLKPWNRGYEQYF. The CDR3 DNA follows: TGTGCCAGCAGCTTGAAGCCGTGGAACAGGGGCTACGAGCAGTACTTC.

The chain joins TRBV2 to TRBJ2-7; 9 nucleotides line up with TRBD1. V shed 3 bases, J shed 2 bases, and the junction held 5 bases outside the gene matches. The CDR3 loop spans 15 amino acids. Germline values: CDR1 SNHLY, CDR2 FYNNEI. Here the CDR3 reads CASSDPGQGTYEQYF. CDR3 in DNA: TGTGCCAGCAGTGATCCGGGACAGGGTACCTACGAGCAGTACTTC.

The CDR3 bases are TGTGCCATCAGTGGGCAGGGAGGTCAGAATGAGCAGTTCTTC. It specifies CAISGQGGQNEQFF. The chain joins TRBV10-3 to TRBJ2-1; D may be TRBD2 (6 bases). Germline V gene lookup returns CDR1 ENHRY and CDR2 SYGVKD. The CDR3 is 14 amino acids. Trimming removed 4 bases from V and 7 bases from J, with 14 bases in between.

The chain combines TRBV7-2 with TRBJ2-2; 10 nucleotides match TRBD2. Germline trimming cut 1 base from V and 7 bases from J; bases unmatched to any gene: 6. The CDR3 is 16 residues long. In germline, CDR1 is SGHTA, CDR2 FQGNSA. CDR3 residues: CASSLVALAGVGELFF. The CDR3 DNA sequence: TGTGCCAGCAGCTTAGTCGCCCTAGCGGGAGTCGGGGAGCTGTTTTTT.